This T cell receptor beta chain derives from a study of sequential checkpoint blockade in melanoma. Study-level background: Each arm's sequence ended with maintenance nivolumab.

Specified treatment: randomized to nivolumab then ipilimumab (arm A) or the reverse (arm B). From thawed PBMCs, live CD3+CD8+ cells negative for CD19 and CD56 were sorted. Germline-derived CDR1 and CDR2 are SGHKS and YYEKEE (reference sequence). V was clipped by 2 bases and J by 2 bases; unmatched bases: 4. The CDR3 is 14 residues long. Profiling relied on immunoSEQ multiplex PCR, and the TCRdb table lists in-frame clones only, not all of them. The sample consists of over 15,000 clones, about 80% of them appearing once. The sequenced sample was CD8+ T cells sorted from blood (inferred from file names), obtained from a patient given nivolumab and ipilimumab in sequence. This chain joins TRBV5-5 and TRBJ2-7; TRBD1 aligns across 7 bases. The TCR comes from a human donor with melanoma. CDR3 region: CASSFGTVPYEQYF. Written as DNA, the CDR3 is TGTGCCAGCAGCTTCGGGACAGTACCCTACGAGCAGTACTTC.